This entry concerns a single T cell receptor (beta chain). This clone was detected once. No antigen is known for it. Base-call qualities are not available, and no considerably larger clone is one nucleotide away. The CDR3 holds 15 amino acids from the cysteine to the phenylalanine. Of all the DNA, just the CDR3 is kept, 45 bases in frame from base 1. According to the germline V gene, CDR1 reads LGHNA and CDR2 reads YNFKEQ. V sheds 0 bases and J sheds 6 bases, leaving 11 bases between their ends. This sample was included in a study of T cell responses to AZD1222 COVID-19 vaccine (dated by TCRdb to about 2021). For the study in its entirety: TCR sequencing was performed for about 250 trial participants, of whom around 200 were given two doses of AZD1222 and approximately 25 were given two doses of MenACWY control vaccine. Trial participants were enrolled into age subgroups of 18-55, 56-69 and 70-plus years, which contained about 150, 28 and 57 TCR-sequenced participants, respectively.

Paper-wide results and their limitations: Because no day 14 peak-response samples were available, the repertoires could be characterized only after the peak T cell response. Nearly half of unique spike-specific TCRs reportedly recognized epitopes outside regions mutated in the B.1.351 and B.1.1.7 variants. Participants were mostly white British, with more females than males. The authors suggested clonal diversity may have been underestimated. Only five to seven AZD1222 recipients were SARS-CoV-2 seropositive at baseline, limiting conclusions about previously exposed vaccinees. Vaccine-associated CD4 TCRs spanned the whole spike protein, with dominant responses in regions 160-218 and 743-854. In the small 56-69-year group, the increase in depth fell short of significance, most likely because of low power. Spike-specific TCR breadth and depth rose significantly after two AZD1222 doses compared with day 0 and with MenACWY recipients.

The time point label corresponds to: baseline before first vaccination. This specimen's treatment or condition label, per the study, means: meningococcal conjugate vaccine given as trial control. Vaccinee samples came from UK trials COV001 and COV002, including a single-blind randomized controlled phase 2/3 trial of AZD1222 (ChAdOx1 nCoV-19) in healthy adults. For TCRbeta chain sequencing, PBMC samples were collected from trial participants at day 0 and at day 28 after the second dose. The CDR3 regions of human TCRbeta chains were analyzed by immunosequencing. From the authors' description of their analysis: TCRs in the repertoires were compared against a reference library of SARS-CoV-2-specific TCRs that had been generated with the MIRA antigen-specificity platform. Breadth was defined as the fraction of unique TCRs that were SARS-CoV-2-associated. Depth was defined as the fraction of total T cells that were SARS-CoV-2-associated. Using the MIRA data, each spike-specific TCR was assigned both to the spike region to which the TCR was reactive and to a CD4 or CD8 class. Log10-transformed breadth and depth values were compared by one-way ANOVA with Sidak's multiple comparisons tests. The table comes from immuneACCESS by way of TCRdb, which keeps in-frame sequences with V and J called. Part of the clones is missing from these tables; in studies checked, under half for an unresolved V gene and the rest for unknown reasons. V, J and clone size are those of that table, while D and trimming were read from the DNA. In all, the sample holds some 150,000 clones, and about 87% of those were seen once. The ten largest make up approximately 3.6% of the sample.

This receptor was taken from an adult in good health. The chain uses TRBV4-2 and TRBJ2-2, with no confidently assigned D gene. The starting material was peripheral blood, obtained on day 0 of MenACWY control vaccination. The encoded CDR3 is CASSQDDNSPGELFF. Here is the DNA: TGTGCCAGCAGCCAAGATGACAACAGCCCCGGGGAGCTGTTTTTT.